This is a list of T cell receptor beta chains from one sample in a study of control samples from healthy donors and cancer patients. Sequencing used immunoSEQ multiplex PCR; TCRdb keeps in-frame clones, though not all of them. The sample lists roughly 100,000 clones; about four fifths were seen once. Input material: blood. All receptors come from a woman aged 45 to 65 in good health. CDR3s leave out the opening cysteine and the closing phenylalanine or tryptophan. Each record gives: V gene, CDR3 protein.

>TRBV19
ASRGQLYSNQPQH
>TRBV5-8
ASSPTGTEAF
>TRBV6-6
ASSNALTDEQY
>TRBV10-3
AIGVAVLSSYNEQF
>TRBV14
ASSQEHLGGRYT
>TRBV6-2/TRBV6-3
ASSSPSRLAGGSFYEQY
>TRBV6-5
ASSYSRTGAEKLF
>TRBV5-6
ASSLSGTGGLNEQF
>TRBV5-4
ASSSTQGRPEQY
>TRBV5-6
ASSPPNRNSPLH
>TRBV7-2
ASSSRTGPVSVRGYEQY
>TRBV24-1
ATSDPGGEQY
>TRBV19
ASSSGTGVSPLH
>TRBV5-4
ASSRTPGQGKGEQF
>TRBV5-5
ASSLANRALQETQY
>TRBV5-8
ASGPYRGDTQY
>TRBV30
AWKGLAGATGELF
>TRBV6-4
ASSDNYGYT
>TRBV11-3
ASSFASGGRVSYNEQF
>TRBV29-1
SVVRPGGEKLF
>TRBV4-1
ASSRTSGGANTGELF
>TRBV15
ATSRGGQGEYEQY
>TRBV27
ASSFPYEQY
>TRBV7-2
ASSSGTYYNEQF
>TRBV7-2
ASSLGWQGRYNEQF
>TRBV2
ASSSEGGRSYNEQF
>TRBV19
ASSISTQGRGQPQH
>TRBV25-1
ASSKTSGINNEQF
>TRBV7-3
ASSFNRVDTQY